The present T cell receptor beta chain was sequenced within a study of CD8 T cells in ankylosing spondylitis. Notes on the study in general: Significant enrichment of disease-linked clones was reported in matched ankylosing spondylitis synovial fluid.

Quantitative barcoded 5'-RACE was used to prepare TCR beta libraries. TCRdb processed the 5' RACE reads anew with MiXCR; each CDR3 protein has one entry. The table includes a few hundred thousand distinct CDR3 sequences, roughly 10% detected once. The sample holds many counts of this clonotype. Its antigen is not identified. From germline, CDR1 is MNHEY and CDR2 SVGAGI. Trimming took 2 bases from V and 6 from J, leaving 18 bases between them. The CDR3 length is 16 residues. Sequences were obtained from blood, either unsorted or a sorted T cell fraction (not recorded which). This TCR was recovered from a male donor with ankylosing spondylitis or in good health (not recorded which). The gene calls are TRBV6-5 and TRBJ2-3, with D possibly TRBD1 on 6 matching bases. CDR3 region: CASSYQGGRGGDTQYF. The CDR3 DNA reads as TGTGCCAGCAGTTACCAGGGCGGCAGGGGTGGCGATACGCAGTATTTT.